One and the same sample provided the 18 T cell receptor beta chains below, sequenced in a study of metastatic and nonmetastatic thyroid tumors. MiXCR was used by TCRdb to re-call the PCR reads. This sample has more than 12,000 clones, with around 4% found just once. No patient received treatment before thyroid surgery. Material: tumor tissue. Every receptor here comes from a female donor with papillary thyroid cancer or a benign thyroid nodule (not recorded which). Some clones in this sample may be carry-over from other donors' samples.

This clone has ten or more counts. The chain combines TRBV6-2 or TRBV6-3 with TRBJ1-1, with D uncertain. The V gene's germline CDR1 is MNHEY and CDR2 SVGEGT. V was clipped by 6 bases and J by 2 bases, with 10 bases between them. The CDR3 is made up of 13 amino acids. DNA for the CDR3: TGTGCCAGCAGGGGGTCGGGAAACACTGAAGCTTTCTTT. This sequence encodes CASRGSGNTEAFF.

In regard to this clone: As the CDR3 is not closed by the conserved phenylalanine or tryptophan, this likely results from a read error. The rearrangement links TRBV28 to TRBJ1-1; 8 bases fit TRBD1. The germline V gene has CDR1 MDHEN and CDR2 SYDVKM. This CDR3 contains 14 residues. With 5 bases clipped from V and 1 base from J, the junction kept 3 bases outside the gene matches. CDR3 nucleotide sequence: TGTGCCAGCAGTCAAGGGACAGGGAACACTGAAGCTTTCTAT. Residues: CASSQGTGNTEAFY.

This clone is deemed medium-sized (0.01 to 0.1%). V usage is TRBV28 and J usage is TRBJ1-2, with 8 nucleotides matching TRBD1. Trimming at V came to 5 bases and at J to 7 bases, leaving 9 bases not matched to a gene. This CDR3 is built from 14 residues. From germline, CDR1 is MDHEN and CDR2 SYDVKM. CDR3 loop: CASSVTQGASGYTF. CDR3 nucleotide sequence: TGTGCCAGCAGTGTAACTCAGGGGGCGTCTGGCTACACCTTC.

The rearrangement uses TRBV6-1 and TRBJ1-3; no definite D call. Germline CDR1 reads MNHNS; CDR2 reads SASEGT. The CDR3 runs 12 residues. The V end lost 5 bases, the J end lost 4 bases, and 6 bases lay between the germline ends. Here the CDR3 reads CASSTAGNTIYF. The CDR3, as DNA: TGTGCCAGCAGTACGGCCGGAAACACCATATATTTT.

This clone was seen more than once but under ten times. The chain employs TRBV12-3 or TRBV12-4 and TRBJ2-5; the match to TRBD1 covers 8 bases. V shed 5 bases, J shed 3 bases, and the junction held 5 bases outside the gene matches. The CDR3 length is 14 residues. DNA of the CDR3: TGTGCCAGCAGTCGACAGGGGACGGAAGAGACCCAGTACTTC. Protein product: CASSRQGTEETQYF.

The V and J genes are TRBV28 and TRBJ1-2, with D tentatively TRBD1 (6 bases). The germline V gene has CDR1 MDHEN and CDR2 SYDVKM. The V gene lost 6 bases and the J gene lost 3 bases, with 17 bases spanning the gap. The length of the CDR3 is 15 residues. The CDR3 DNA sequence: TGTGCCAGCAGCATTTACCCCAACAGGGACTATGGCTACACCTTC. It is translated as CASSIYPNRDYGYTF.

This clone has a handful of counts. The chain employs TRBV28 and TRBJ1-1, with a tentative D call TRBD1 (5 bases). CDR1 is MDHEN and CDR2 is SYDVKM in the germline V gene. Trimming left V 6 bases short and J 1 base short, with 12 bases between. This CDR3 has 14 amino acids. As DNA, the CDR3 is TGTGCCAGCAGACGACTCAGGGCGAACACTGAAGCTTTCTTT. It codes for CASRRLRANTEAFF. Filled out from reference TRBV28 and TRBJ1-1, the complete variable domain reads DVKVTQSSRYLVKRTGEKVFLECVQDMDHENMFWYRQDPGLGLRLIYFSYDVKMKEKGDIPEGYSVSREKKERFSLILESASTNQTSMYLCASRRLRANTEAFFGQGTRLTVV.

This clone was detected only a few times. The gene calls are TRBV12-3 or TRBV12-4 and TRBJ2-2; no clear D. The V gene lost 2 bases and the J gene lost 1 base, with 5 bases spanning the gap. There are 14 residues in the CDR3. CDR3 sequence: CASSLTGNTGELFF. CDR3 nucleotide sequence: TGTGCCAGCAGTTTAACGGGGAACACCGGGGAGCTGTTTTTT.

In its sample, this clone was seen a few times. This chain joins TRBV7-2 and TRBJ2-2; D is ambiguous. The CDR3 contains 15 residues. Germline V lookup: CDR1 SGHTA, CDR2 FQGNSA. V shed 3 bases and J shed 5 bases, with 13 bases lying between them. CDR3 loop: CASSFRPLGTGELFF. CDR3 coding DNA: TGTGCCAGCAGCTTTCGACCCCTGGGAACCGGGGAGCTGTTTTTT.

The chain joins TRBV5-4 to TRBJ1-2, with TRBD1 identical over 7 bases. V shed 4 bases, J shed 5 bases, and the junction held 8 bases outside the gene matches. This CDR3 has 14 residues. From germline, CDR1 is SGHNT and CDR2 YYREEE (reference sequence). DNA of the CDR3: TGTGCCAGCAGCAACACAGGGGCGGGATATGGCTACACCTTC. This encodes CASSNTGAGYGYTF.

This clone was counted a few times. CDR3 nucleotides: TGTGCCAGCAGTCAGGGTGCTGAAGCTTTCTTT. It specifies CASSQGAEAFF. This chain links TRBV12-3 or TRBV12-4 with TRBJ1-1, with a possible D match to TRBD1 (5 bases). Trimming left V 5 bases short and J 6 bases short, with 7 bases between. The CDR3 totals 11 residues.

This clone occurred a few times. The chain employs TRBV20-1 and TRBJ2-3; tentatively, D is TRBD2 (7 bases). This CDR3 has 14 amino acids. Trimming pared 4 bases from V and 4 bases from J, leaving 15 bases between. Germline lookup yields CDR1 DFQATT and CDR2 SNEGSKA (reference sequence). CDR3 in amino acids: CSANREGGSDTQYF. CDR3 coding DNA: TGCAGTGCTAACAGGGAGGGCGGATCAGATACGCAGTATTTT.

The CDR3 here is CASSPGSSYNSPLHF. The CDR3 region has the DNA TGCGCCAGCAGCCCAGGGAGCTCCTATAATTCACCCCTCCACTTT. J is TRBJ1-6 and V is TRBV4-1; perhaps TRBD1 as D (5 bases). CDR3 length: 15 residues. The germline V gene has CDR1 MGHRA and CDR2 YSYEKL. V shed 4 bases and J shed 0 bases, with 7 bases lying between them.

This chain connects TRBV5-6 to TRBJ1-2, with D hard to call. The V and J ends lost 3 bases and 8 bases respectively, with 20 bases between them. Germline V gene sequence: CDR1 SGHDT, CDR2 YYEEEE. The CDR3 is made up of 15 amino acids. The CDR3 nucleotides read TGTGCCAGCAGCTACCCGGCTGCGCTGGGCTGGGGCTACACCTTC. Translation: CASSYPAALGWGYTF.

This clone has just a few counts. J is TRBJ2-3 and V is TRBV6-9; D unclear. The CDR3 runs to 15 residues. The germline V and J ends were trimmed by 3 bases and 6 bases, with 16 bases remaining between them. Per germline, CDR1 MNHGY and CDR2 SVAAGI. The CDR3 is CASSYRAGPTDTQYF. CDR3 sequence (DNA): TGTGCCAGCAGTTACCGGGCAGGCCCTACCGATACGCAGTATTTT.

This clone was picked up a small number of times. The J gene is TRBJ2-6, the V gene TRBV6-1; D possibly corresponds to TRBD1 (6 bases). In germline, CDR1 is MNHNS, CDR2 SASEGT. V lost 6 bases to trimming and J lost 0 bases, with 9 bases between them. CDR3 length: 15 residues. Here the CDR3 reads CASSTGNSGANVLTF. The CDR3 DNA is TGTGCCAGCAGCACAGGGAACTCTGGGGCCAACGTCCTGACTTTC.

Points on this clone: The junction departs from the called germline gene at one end, perhaps through a read error. The CDR3 sequence is CVSSQRQGYGYTF. Here the CDR3 DNA reads TGTGTCAGCAGTCAACGACAGGGGTATGGCTACACCTTC. This sequence joins TRBV28 and TRBJ1-2; the match to TRBD1 covers 8 bases. This CDR3 has 13 residues. Per germline, CDR1 MDHEN and CDR2 SYDVKM.

The rearrangement uses TRBV19 and TRBJ2-3; D is uncertain. Germline loops: CDR1 LNHDA, CDR2 SQIVND (reference sequence). V gave up 2 bases and J gave up 2 bases, with 14 bases separating them. The CDR3 covers 16 residues. CDR3 sequence: CASSILTPTHTDTQYF. The CDR3 coding sequence is TGTGCCAGTAGTATACTTACTCCTACCCACACAGATACGCAGTATTTT.